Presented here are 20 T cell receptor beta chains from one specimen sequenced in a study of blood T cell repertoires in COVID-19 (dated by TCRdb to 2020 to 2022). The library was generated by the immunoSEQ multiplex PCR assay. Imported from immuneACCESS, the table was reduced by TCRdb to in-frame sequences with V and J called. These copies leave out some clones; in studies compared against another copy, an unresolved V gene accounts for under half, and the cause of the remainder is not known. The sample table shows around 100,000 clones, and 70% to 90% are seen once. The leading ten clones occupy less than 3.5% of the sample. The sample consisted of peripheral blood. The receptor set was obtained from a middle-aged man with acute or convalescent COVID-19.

The CDR3 sequence: CASSLGGEAFF. CDR3 DNA: TGTGCCAGCAGCTTGGGAGGTGAAGCTTTCTTT. This rearrangement joins TRBV5-4 to TRBJ1-1, with D uncertain. The CDR3 is made up of 11 amino acids. Germline CDR1 and CDR2: SGHNT and YYREEE (reference sequence). V was pared by 0 bases and J by 7 bases, with 4 bases between.

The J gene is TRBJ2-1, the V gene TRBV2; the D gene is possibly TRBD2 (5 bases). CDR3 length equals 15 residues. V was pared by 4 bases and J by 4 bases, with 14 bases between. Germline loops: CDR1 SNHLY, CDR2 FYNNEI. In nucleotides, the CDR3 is TGTGCCAGCAGTGTAAACAGCGGATCTTACAATGAGCAGTTCTTC. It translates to CASSVNSGSYNEQFF.

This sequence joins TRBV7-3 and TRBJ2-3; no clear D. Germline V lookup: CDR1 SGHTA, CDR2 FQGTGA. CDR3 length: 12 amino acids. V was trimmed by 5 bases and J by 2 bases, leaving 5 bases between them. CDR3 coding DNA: TGTGCCAGCAGCCACTACACAGATACGCAGTATTTT. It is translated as CASSHYTDTQYF.

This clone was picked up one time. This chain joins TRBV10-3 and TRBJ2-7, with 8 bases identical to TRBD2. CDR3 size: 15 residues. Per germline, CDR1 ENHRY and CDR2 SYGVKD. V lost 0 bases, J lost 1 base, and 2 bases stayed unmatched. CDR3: CAISESREGSYEQYF. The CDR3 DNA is TGTGCCATCAGTGAGTCACGGGAGGGGTCCTACGAGCAGTACTTC.

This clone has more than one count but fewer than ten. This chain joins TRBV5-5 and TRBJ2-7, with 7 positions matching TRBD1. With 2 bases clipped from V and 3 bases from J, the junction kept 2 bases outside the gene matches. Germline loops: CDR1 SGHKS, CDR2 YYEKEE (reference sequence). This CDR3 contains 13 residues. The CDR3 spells CASSFRDSYEQYF. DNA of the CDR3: TGTGCCAGCAGCTTTAGGGACAGCTACGAGCAGTACTTC.

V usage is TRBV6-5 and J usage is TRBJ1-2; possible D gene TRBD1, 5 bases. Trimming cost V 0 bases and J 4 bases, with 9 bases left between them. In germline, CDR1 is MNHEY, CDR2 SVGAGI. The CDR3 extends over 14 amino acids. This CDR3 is CASSYSGVSYGYTF. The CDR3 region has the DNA TGTGCCAGCAGTTACTCAGGGGTCTCCTATGGCTACACCTTC.

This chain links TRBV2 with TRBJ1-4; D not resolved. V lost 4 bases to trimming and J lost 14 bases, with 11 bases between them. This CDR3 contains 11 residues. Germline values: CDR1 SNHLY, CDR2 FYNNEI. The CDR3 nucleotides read TGTGCCAGCAGTGTAACCGCCGGGCTGTTTTTT. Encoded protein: CASSVTAGLFF.

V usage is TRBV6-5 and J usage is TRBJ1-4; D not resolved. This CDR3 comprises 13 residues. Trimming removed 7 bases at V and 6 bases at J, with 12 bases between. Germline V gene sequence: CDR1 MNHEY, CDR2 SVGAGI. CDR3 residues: CASTQEGYEKLFF. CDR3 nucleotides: TGTGCCAGCACCCAAGAGGGTTATGAAAAACTGTTTTTT.

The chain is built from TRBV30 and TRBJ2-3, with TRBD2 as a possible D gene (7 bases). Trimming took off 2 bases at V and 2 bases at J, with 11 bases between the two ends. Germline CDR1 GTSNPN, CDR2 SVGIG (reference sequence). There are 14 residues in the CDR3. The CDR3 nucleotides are TGTGCCTGGAGTCGCGGGGGCGACACAGATACGCAGTATTTT. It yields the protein CAWSRGGDTDTQYF.

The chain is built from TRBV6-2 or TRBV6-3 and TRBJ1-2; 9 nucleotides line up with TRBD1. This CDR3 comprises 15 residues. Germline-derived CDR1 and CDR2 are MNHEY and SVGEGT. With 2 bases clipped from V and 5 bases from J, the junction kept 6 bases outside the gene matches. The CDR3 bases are TGTGCCAGCAGTTACCCGGGACAGGGAACTTATGGCTACACCTTC. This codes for CASSYPGQGTYGYTF.

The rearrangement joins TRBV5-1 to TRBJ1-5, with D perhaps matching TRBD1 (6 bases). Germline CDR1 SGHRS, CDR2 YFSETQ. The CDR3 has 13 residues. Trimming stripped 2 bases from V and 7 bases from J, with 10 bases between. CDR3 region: CASSFGGAQPQHF. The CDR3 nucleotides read TGCGCCAGCAGCTTTGGGGGGGCCCAGCCCCAGCATTTT.

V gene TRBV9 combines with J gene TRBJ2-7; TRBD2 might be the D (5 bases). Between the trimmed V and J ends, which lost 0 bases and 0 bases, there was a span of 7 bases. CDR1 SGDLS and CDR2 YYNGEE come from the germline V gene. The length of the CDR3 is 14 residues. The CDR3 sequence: CASSVGRSSYEQYF. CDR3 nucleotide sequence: TGTGCCAGCAGCGTAGGGAGGAGCTCCTACGAGCAGTACTTC.

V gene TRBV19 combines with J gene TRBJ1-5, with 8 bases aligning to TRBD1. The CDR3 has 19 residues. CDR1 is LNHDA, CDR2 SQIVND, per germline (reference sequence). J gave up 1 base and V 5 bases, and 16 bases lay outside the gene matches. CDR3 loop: CASSDGQGVIYTSNQPQHF. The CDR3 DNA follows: TGTGCCAGTAGTGACGGACAGGGAGTAATTTATACGAGCAATCAGCCCCAGCATTTT.

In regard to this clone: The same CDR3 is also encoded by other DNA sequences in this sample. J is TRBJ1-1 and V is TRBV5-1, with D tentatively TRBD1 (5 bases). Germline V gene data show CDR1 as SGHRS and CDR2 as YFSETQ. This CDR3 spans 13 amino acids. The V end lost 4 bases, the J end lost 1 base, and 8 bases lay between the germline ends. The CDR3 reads CASSRDRNTEAFF. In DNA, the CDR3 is TGCGCCAGCAGCCGAGACAGGAACACTGAAGCTTTCTTT.

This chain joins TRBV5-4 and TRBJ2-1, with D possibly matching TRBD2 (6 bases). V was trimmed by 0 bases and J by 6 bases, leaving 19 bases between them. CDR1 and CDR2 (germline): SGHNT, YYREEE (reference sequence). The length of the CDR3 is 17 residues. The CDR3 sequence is CASSLGSGRTQSNEQFF. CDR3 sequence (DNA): TGTGCCAGCAGCTTGGGGAGCGGGCGGACCCAAAGCAATGAGCAGTTCTTC. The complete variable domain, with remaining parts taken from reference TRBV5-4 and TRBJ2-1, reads ETGVTQSPTHLIKTRGQQVTLRCSSQSGHNTVSWYQQALGQGPQFIFQYYREEENGRGNFPPRFSGLQFPNYSSELNVNALELDDSALYLCASSLGSGRTQSNEQFFGPGTRLTVL.

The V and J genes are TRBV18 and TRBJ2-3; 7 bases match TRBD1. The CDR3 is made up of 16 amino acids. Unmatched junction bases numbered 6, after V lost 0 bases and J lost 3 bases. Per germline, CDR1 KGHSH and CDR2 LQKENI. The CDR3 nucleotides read TGTGCCAGCTCACCACCCGACAGGGATGGAACAGATACGCAGTATTTT. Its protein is CASSPPDRDGTDTQYF. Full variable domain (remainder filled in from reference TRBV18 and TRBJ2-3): NAGVMQNPRHLVRRRGQEARLRCSPMKGHSHVYWYRQLPEEGLKFMVYLQKENIIDESGMPKERFSAEFPKEGPSILRIQQVVRGDSAAYFCASSPPDRDGTDTQYFGPGTRLTVL.

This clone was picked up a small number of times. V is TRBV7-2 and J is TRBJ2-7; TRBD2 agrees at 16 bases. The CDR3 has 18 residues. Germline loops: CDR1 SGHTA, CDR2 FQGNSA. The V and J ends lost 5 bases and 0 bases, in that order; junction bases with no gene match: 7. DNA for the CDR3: TGTGCCAGCAGCAAATACGGGACTAGCGGGGGGGTCTCCTACGAGCAGTACTTC. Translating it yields CASSKYGTSGGVSYEQYF.

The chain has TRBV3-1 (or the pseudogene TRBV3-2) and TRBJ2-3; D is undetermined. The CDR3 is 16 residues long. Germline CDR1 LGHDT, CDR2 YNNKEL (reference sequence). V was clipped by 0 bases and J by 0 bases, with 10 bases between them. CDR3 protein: CASSQDPGLSTDTQYF. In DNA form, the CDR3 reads TGTGCCAGCAGCCAAGACCCAGGCCTGAGCACAGATACGCAGTATTTT.

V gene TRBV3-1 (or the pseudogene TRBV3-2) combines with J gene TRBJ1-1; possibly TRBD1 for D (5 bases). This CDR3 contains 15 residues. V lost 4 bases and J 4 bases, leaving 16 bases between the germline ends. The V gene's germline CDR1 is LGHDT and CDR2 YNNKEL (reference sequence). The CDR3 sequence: CASSLGRAGSTEAFF. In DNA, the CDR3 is TGTGCCAGCAGCCTCGGACGGGCAGGGTCCACTGAAGCTTTCTTT.

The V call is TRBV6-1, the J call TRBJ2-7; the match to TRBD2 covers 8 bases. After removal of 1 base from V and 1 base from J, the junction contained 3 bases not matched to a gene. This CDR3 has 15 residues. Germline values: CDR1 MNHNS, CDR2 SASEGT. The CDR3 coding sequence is TGTGCCAGCAGTGAAGTCGGGGGGGCTTCCTACGAGCAGTACTTC. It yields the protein CASSEVGGASYEQYF.